This T cell receptor (beta chain) was recorded in a study of blood T cells in healthy people across ages. A few counts support this clonotype. Germline-derived CDR1 and CDR2 are SNHLY and FYNNEI. The CDR3 extends over 14 amino acids. V dropped 8 bases and J dropped 0 bases, with 13 bases sitting between them. Using a J-beta primer mix together with a sample-barcoded 5' primer, a second PCR was run for about 7 to 12 cycles. TCRdb ran MiXCR on the 5' RACE reads and lists one entry per CDR3 protein. The sample gives roughly 1.9 million distinct CDR3 sequences, 35% to 50% of which show up once; about 23% is in the top ten. At least 5 micrograms of total RNA were extracted per sample.

J is TRBJ2-5 and V is TRBV2; D remains unclear. Sequenced material: blood. The receptor's source is a human donor in good health. The CDR3 is CASWQALHQETQYF. The CDR3 DNA reads as TGTGCCAGCTGGCAGGCCTTACACCAAGAGACCCAGTACTTC.